This passage covers 24 T cell receptor beta chains from one sample sequenced in a study of blood T cell repertoires in COVID-19. TCRdb's copy holds only in-frame clones and misses some; the assay was immunoSEQ multiplex PCR. The sample records about 160,000 clones, roughly 87% being singletons. Sequenced input: peripheral blood. These receptors came from a woman in her sixties or seventies with active or convalescent COVID-19.

V usage is TRBV19 and J usage is TRBJ1-5; 8 bases map to TRBD1. V lost 7 bases and J lost 1; bases outside the gene matches: 9. The CDR3 runs to 16 residues. Germline values: CDR1 LNHDA, CDR2 SQIVND (reference sequence). The CDR3 protein is CASTSTGGWSNQPQHF. CDR3 DNA sequence: TGTGCCAGTACCAGTACAGGGGGATGGAGCAATCAGCCCCAGCATTTT.

The CDR3 bases are TGCGCCAGCAGCCCCCGACAGGGACCTAACTATGGCTACACCTTC. Translating it yields CASSPRQGPNYGYTF. The chain joins TRBV5-1 to TRBJ1-2; TRBD1 matches 7 bases. The germline V gene has CDR1 SGHRS and CDR2 YFSETQ. J gave up 0 bases and V 4 bases, and 6 bases lay outside the gene matches. The CDR3 length is 15 residues. The whole variable domain, remainder taken from reference TRBV5-1 and TRBJ1-2, is KAGVTQTPRYLIKTRGQQVTLSCSPISGHRSVSWYQQTPGQGLQFLFEYFSETQRNKGNFPGRFSGRQFSNSRSEMNVSTLELGDSALYLCASSPRQGPNYGYTFGSGTRLTVV.

The CDR3 nucleotides are TGTGCCAGCAGCTTGAACCCCATTAGCTCCTACGAGCAGTACTTC. Translating it yields CASSLNPISSYEQYF. The chain links TRBV5-5 to TRBJ2-7; no clear D gene. The length of the CDR3 is 15 residues. Trimming removed 1 base at V and 0 bases at J, with 11 bases between. Germline V gives CDR1 SGHKS, CDR2 YYEKEE (reference sequence).

This chain connects TRBV14 to TRBJ1-6; D gene unclear. With 1 base removed from V and 8 bases from J, the gap between germline ends came to 9 bases. The CDR3 length is 14 residues. Looked up from germline, CDR1 is SGHDN and CDR2 is FVKESK. The CDR3 DNA reads TGTGCCAGCAGCCAAGGAGGGTGGGATTCACCCCTCCACTTT. Amino acids: CASSQGGWDSPLHF.

The chain couples TRBV30 to TRBJ1-5; no definite D call. The CDR3 has 12 amino acids. The germline V gene encodes CDR1 GTSNPN and CDR2 SVGIG (reference sequence). The V end lost 1 base, the J end lost 4 bases, and 5 bases lay between the germline ends. The CDR3 coding sequence is TGTGCCTGGAGTGGACAAAATCAGCCCCAGCATTTT. Translated, it gives CAWSGQNQPQHF.

The chain recombines TRBV18 with TRBJ2-3, with TRBD2 matching over 8 bases. Germline V lookup: CDR1 KGHSH, CDR2 LQKENI. The CDR3 extends over 16 amino acids. V lost 0 bases to trimming and J lost 5 bases; unmatched junction nucleotides: 7. The CDR3 DNA reads as TGTGCCAGCTCACCACCGGCGGGGGGCCGGGTAGATACGCAGTATTTT. The encoded protein is CASSPPAGGRVDTQYF.

This clone has only a few counts. The chain is built from TRBV5-1 and TRBJ2-1; 8 bases are shared with TRBD2. Per germline, CDR1 SGHRS and CDR2 YFSETQ. Trimming at V came to 0 bases and at J to 12 bases, leaving 11 bases not matched to a gene. The CDR3 has 15 residues. CDR3: CASSLGSGGGLGQFF. CDR3 nucleotide sequence: TGCGCCAGCAGCTTGGGGTCTGGCGGGGGGCTTGGGCAGTTCTTC.

This chain connects TRBV12-3 or TRBV12-4 to TRBJ1-2, with D uncertain. V shed 3 bases and J shed 2 bases, with 7 bases lying between them. CDR3 length: 13 residues. The CDR3 nucleotides read TGTGCCAGCAGTTTGGAGCGAAACTATGGCTACACCTTC. Its protein is CASSLERNYGYTF.

CDR3 amino acids: CASSAGQGARGEYNSPLHF. The CDR3 DNA follows: TGTGCCAGCAGCGCGGGACAGGGGGCCCGGGGGGAGTATAATTCACCCCTCCACTTT. This chain uses TRBV21-1 with TRBJ1-6; no check of the table's D call, TRBD1, against the DNA was made. TRBV21-1 is assigned pseudogene status. This CDR3 spans 19 amino acids.

The chain has TRBV18 and TRBJ1-6; 10 bases match TRBD1. There are 15 residues in the CDR3. V lost 5 bases to trimming and J lost 10 bases; unmatched junction nucleotides: 8. In germline, CDR1 is KGHSH, CDR2 LQKENI. The CDR3 nucleotides are TGTGCCAGCTCATCGACAGGGGGCGCGAGGTCACCCCTCCACTTT. Its translation is CASSSTGGARSPLHF.

This clone was seen only once. The rearrangement links TRBV5-1 to TRBJ2-1; TRBD2 matches 12 bases. Per the germline V gene, CDR1 is SGHRS and CDR2 is YFSETQ. The CDR3 runs to 16 residues. The junction had 2 bases not matched to a gene; V was cut back by 0 bases and J by 4 bases. For the CDR3, the DNA is TGCGCCAGCAGCTTGGAAGGACTAGCGGGGTACAATGAGCAGTTCTTC. This sequence encodes CASSLEGLAGYNEQFF.

The chain joins TRBV12-3 or TRBV12-4 to TRBJ1-3; D not resolved. V lost 3 bases to trimming and J lost 1 base, with 4 bases between them. CDR3 length equals 13 residues. The CDR3 loop is CASSFISGNTIYF. The CDR3 nucleotides read TGTGCCAGCAGTTTTATTTCTGGAAACACCATATATTTT.

The V and J genes are TRBV19 and TRBJ2-7; the match to TRBD2 covers 11 bases. The V segment lost 5 bases and the J segment 2 bases; nucleotides outside the gene matches: 5. This CDR3 contains 15 residues. Germline V CDR1 and CDR2: LNHDA, SQIVND (reference sequence). DNA of the CDR3: TGTGCCAGTAGTGTTGGTAGCGGGGGGGCCTACGAGCAGTACTTC. This sequence encodes CASSVGSGGAYEQYF.

CDR3 sequence: CASSLTDRGSYQPQHF. CDR3 DNA: TGTGCCAGCTCCCTTACTGACAGGGGGAGTTATCAGCCCCAGCATTTT. The chain combines TRBV18 with TRBJ1-5; 9 nucleotides match TRBD1. CDR1 is KGHSH, CDR2 LQKENI, per germline. The CDR3 spans 16 residues. V lost 6 bases to trimming and J lost 5 bases; unmatched junction nucleotides: 11.

The V and J genes are TRBV19 and TRBJ1-4; D not certain. Germline values: CDR1 LNHDA, CDR2 SQIVND (reference sequence). The CDR3 contains 14 residues. V was clipped by 3 bases and J by 7 bases, with 12 bases between them. As DNA, the CDR3 is TGTGCCAGTAGTATTGAAAATCGAGGTGAAAAACTGTTTTTT. Its translation: CASSIENRGEKLFF.

The chain uses TRBV5-1 and TRBJ2-1, with D maybe TRBD1 (5 bases). Germline V gene data show CDR1 as SGHRS and CDR2 as YFSETQ. This CDR3 is 12 amino acids long. V was clipped by 3 bases and J by 8 bases, with 9 bases between them. CDR3 sequence: CASSSQGYEQFF. The CDR3 DNA reads as TGCGCCAGCAGCTCGCAGGGCTATGAGCAGTTCTTC. The variable domain in full, with the rest retrieved from reference TRBV5-1 and TRBJ2-1, is KAGVTQTPRYLIKTRGQQVTLSCSPISGHRSVSWYQQTPGQGLQFLFEYFSETQRNKGNFPGRFSGRQFSNSRSEMNVSTLELGDSALYLCASSSQGYEQFFGPGTRLTVL.

J is TRBJ1-3 and V is TRBV19; the D is unclear. Germline lookup yields CDR1 LNHDA and CDR2 SQIVND (reference sequence). The CDR3 is 16 residues long. Trimming pared 3 bases from V and 4 bases from J, leaving 16 bases between. The CDR3 region is CASSILSGLRGNTIYF. CDR3 in DNA: TGTGCCAGTAGTATCCTATCCGGGTTGCGAGGAAACACCATATATTTT.

The chain carries TRBV7-2 and TRBJ1-2, with D unresolved. Germline CDR1 is SGHTA and CDR2 is FQGNSA. Trimming took 1 base from V and 4 from J, leaving 10 bases between them. CDR3 size: 14 residues. DNA for the CDR3: TGTGCCAGCAGCTTAGACGGGGAGGCCTATGGCTACACCTTC. Translation gives CASSLDGEAYGYTF.

The chain combines TRBV7-2 with TRBJ1-1; 7 bases agree with TRBD1. Trimming took 8 bases from V and 3 from J; bases not matched to a gene: 12. The CDR3 contains 15 residues. The V gene's germline CDR1 is SGHTA and CDR2 FQGNSA. The CDR3 reads CASGHFRGGYTEAFF. The CDR3 bases are TGTGCCAGCGGTCATTTCAGAGGGGGCTACACTGAAGCTTTCTTT.

The V gene is TRBV6-5, the J gene TRBJ1-2, with 8 bases matching TRBD1. The CDR3 length is 13 residues. From germline, CDR1 is MNHEY and CDR2 SVGAGI. After removal of 6 bases from V and 2 bases from J, the junction contained 2 bases not matched to a gene. The CDR3 here is CASRDRENYGYTF. The CDR3 bases are TGTGCCAGCAGGGACAGGGAGAACTATGGCTACACCTTC.

CDR3 amino acids: CASSQEPGGGNDSPLHF. The CDR3 DNA sequence: TGCGCCAGCAGCCAAGAACCGGGCGGGGGTAATGATTCACCCCTCCACTTT. This chain connects TRBV4-1 to TRBJ1-6; D may be TRBD1 (5 bases). The V and J ends lost 0 bases and 8 bases respectively, with 17 bases between them. This CDR3 contains 17 residues. Germline CDR1 is MGHRA and CDR2 is YSYEKL.

The V call is TRBV29-1, the J call TRBJ2-3; D ambiguous. Germline values: CDR1 SQVTM, CDR2 ANQGSEA. The CDR3 sequence is 13 residues long. The ends were cut back, 1 base at V and 3 bases at J, with 8 bases in the middle. In DNA, the CDR3 is TGCAGCGTTGAAGTTCTCGTTACAGATACGCAGTATTTT. Translation: CSVEVLVTDTQYF.

V gene TRBV6-5 combines with J gene TRBJ2-3; possibly TRBD2 for D (6 bases). Germline V gives CDR1 MNHEY, CDR2 SVGAGI. The CDR3 loop spans 15 amino acids. V lost 2 bases to trimming and J lost 7 bases, with 16 bases between them. The CDR3 region is CASSYVLNGGNTQYF. The CDR3 region has the DNA TGTGCCAGCAGTTACGTCCTTAACGGAGGGAATACGCAGTATTTT.

The sample holds a few counts of this clone. The V and J genes are TRBV5-5 and TRBJ1-4, with D perhaps matching TRBD1 (6 bases). V was pared by 2 bases and J by 4 bases, with 15 bases between. The CDR3 runs 16 residues. Germline CDR1 reads SGHKS; CDR2 reads YYEKEE (reference sequence). The CDR3 reads CASSLPQGGGNEKLFF. CDR3 nucleotides: TGTGCCAGCAGCTTACCCCAGGGAGGGGGTAATGAAAAACTGTTTTTT.